A selection of T cell receptor beta chains follows, all from one sample in a study of T cells expressing NK-cell markers. Using the 5' RACE reads, TCRdb records one entry per CDR3 protein without DNA. The sample holds about 150,000 distinct CDR3 sequences. Specimen: blood T cells: a sorted CD56 or NKG2C T cell subset, CD4+ or CD8+ T cells, or bulk PBMC T cells (not recorded which). Receptors originate from a man aged 18 to 29 in good health. Both conserved end residues are part of each CDR3.

CASSRPPDRAGEQYF TRBV7-9 15 TRBJ2-7
CASGTATGTEAFF TRBV27 13 TRBJ1-1
CASSEADRLSGANVLTF TRBV2 17 TRBJ2-6
CSVEDELRGFSYNEQFF TRBV29-1 17 TRBJ2-1
CASSLGVGAELFF TRBV7-2 13 TRBJ2-2
CASSQDRANTGELFF TRBV4-3 15 TRBJ2-2
CSVERAAGGKETQYF TRBV29-1 15 TRBJ2-5
CASSTGATGAFF TRBV25-1 12 TRBJ1-1
CASSWAGGQYEQFF TRBV27 14 TRBJ2-1
CASSSARTDTQYF TRBV7-9 13 TRBJ2-3
CASSEDTSEQFF TRBV6-1 12 TRBJ2-1
CASSPTRGSSGANVLTF TRBV11-2 17 TRBJ2-6
CASSLGGTAKNIQYF TRBV7-9 15 TRBJ2-4
CASSFPPGTGDNEQFF TRBV27 16 TRBJ2-1
CASSSGALPHNEQFF TRBV7-8 15 TRBJ2-1
CASSDSGGSGANVLTF TRBV6-4 16 TRBJ2-6
CASSLAGGDGPQHF TRBV5-1 14 TRBJ1-5
CSAATSGRRETQYF TRBV20-1 14 TRBJ2-5
CASTWGEGGAFF TRBV25-1 12 TRBJ1-1
CASSQDDYQGGEETQYF TRBV4-2 17 TRBJ2-5
CASSVAVGSLSYNEQFF TRBV9 17 TRBJ2-1
CSAREWRDWLSTDTQYF TRBV20-1 17 TRBJ2-3
CAGSPGVSYNEQFF TRBV6-2/TRBV6-3 14 TRBJ2-1
CASIESGRSLETQYF TRBV2 15 TRBJ2-5
CASSLGQREQFF TRBV7-9 12 TRBJ2-1
CASSLGDRLGEQYF TRBV5-1 14 TRBJ2-7
CASTNPSSGVNIQYF TRBV4-2 15 TRBJ2-4
CASSSQGLAGYNEQFF TRBV12-3/TRBV12-4 16 TRBJ2-1
CASSEPIRGGNEQFF TRBV6-1 15 TRBJ2-1
CASSARGLSNNEQFF TRBV5-1 15 TRBJ2-1
CASSGDSGTSTDTQYF TRBV5-4 16 TRBJ2-3